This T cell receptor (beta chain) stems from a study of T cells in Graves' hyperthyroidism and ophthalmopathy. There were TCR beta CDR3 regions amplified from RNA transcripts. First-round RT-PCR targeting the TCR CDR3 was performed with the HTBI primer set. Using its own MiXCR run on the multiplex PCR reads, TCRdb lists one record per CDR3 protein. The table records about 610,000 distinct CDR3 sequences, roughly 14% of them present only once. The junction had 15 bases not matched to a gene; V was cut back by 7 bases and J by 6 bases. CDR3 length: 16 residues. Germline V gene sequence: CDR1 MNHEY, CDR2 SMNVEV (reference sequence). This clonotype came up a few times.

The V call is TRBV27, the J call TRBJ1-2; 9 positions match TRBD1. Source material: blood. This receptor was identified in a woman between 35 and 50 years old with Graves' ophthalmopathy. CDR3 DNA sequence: TGTGCCAGCAAATCCTACCCGGGACAGGGAAACAATGGCTACACCTTC. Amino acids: CASKSYPGQGNNGYTF.